Each of the 17 T cell receptor beta chains below was sequenced from the same sample in a study of blood T cells in healthy people across ages. Through a sample-barcoded 5' primer and a J-beta primer mix, a second PCR was run for roughly 7 to 11 cycles. TCRdb re-derived calls from the 5' RACE reads in MiXCR, one entry per CDR3 protein. The repertoire has some 1.5 million distinct CDR3 sequences, roughly 43% of them found once; the top ten carry about 4%. The sequenced sample consisted of blood. Source of these receptors: a woman aged 18 to 35 in good health.

The chain recombines TRBV7-2 with TRBJ1-2, with a tentative D call TRBD1 (5 bases). CDR3 length equals 14 residues. CDR1 and CDR2 from the germline V gene are SGHTA and FQGNSA. Trimming stripped 3 bases from V and 8 bases from J, with 16 bases between. The CDR3 nucleotides read TGTGCCAGCAGCTTTCGGGACCGAGACGGAGGCTACACCTTC. Encoded protein: CASSFRDRDGGYTF.

This sequence joins TRBV4-3 and TRBJ2-3; no firm D call. The V gene's germline CDR1 is LGHNA and CDR2 YSLEER. The CDR3 has 13 residues. With 4 bases removed from V and 6 bases from J, the gap between germline ends came to 11 bases. The CDR3 loop is CASSRDLRDTQYF. The CDR3 DNA reads as TGCGCCAGCAGCCGAGACCTCCGGGATACGCAGTATTTT.

The chain combines TRBV25-1 with TRBJ1-1; a weak D match, TRBD1 (6 bases). V was cut by 1 base and J by 2 bases, with 17 bases left in between. The length of the CDR3 is 17 residues. Germline loops: CDR1 MGHDK, CDR2 SYGVNS. CDR3 nucleotide sequence: TGTGCCAGCAGTGAATGGGGGCAGGTCCCGTATAACACTGAAGCTTTCTTT. Translated, it gives CASSEWGQVPYNTEAFF.

The chain uses TRBV12-3 or TRBV12-4 and TRBJ1-5; the D gene is possibly TRBD1 (5 bases). Deletions cut 5 bases from V and 6 bases from J, with 17 bases between. The CDR3 sequence is 15 residues long. The CDR3 reads CASSKQVGEAQPQHF. Written as DNA, the CDR3 is TGTGCCAGCAGTAAACAGGTGGGGGAGGCTCAGCCCCAGCATTTT.

Concerning this clonotype: A much larger clonotype is one base distant, so this may be a read error. The rearrangement links TRBV9 to TRBJ2-5; D call uncertain. This CDR3 has 11 amino acids. Germline V gene lookup returns CDR1 SGDLS and CDR2 YYNGEE. The CDR3 region is CAGSVGETQYF. Written as DNA, the CDR3 is TGTGCCGGCAGCGTAGGAGAGACCCAGTACTTC.

This clonotype was counted a single time. The V call is TRBV9, the J call TRBJ2-3; D remains unclear. Germline assignment: CDR1 SGDLS and CDR2 YYNGEE. V was trimmed by 4 bases and J by 6 bases, leaving 15 bases between them. The CDR3 covers 14 residues. The CDR3 DNA is TGTGCCAGCAGCCCCCGTCGGTCGCTGGATACGCAGTATTTT. It encodes CASSPRRSLDTQYF.

This clonotype was detected once. A much bigger clone sits one base away, suggesting this may be a read error. CDR3 DNA: TGTGCCAGCAGCTTCATCTACGATGAGCAGTTCTTC. This codes for CASSFIYDEQFF. The chain is built from TRBV5-5 and TRBJ2-1; no clear D. The CDR3 runs to 12 residues. In germline, CDR1 is SGHKS, CDR2 YYEKEE (reference sequence).

This clonotype came up a few times. The chain combines TRBV7-8 with TRBJ2-3, with 7 positions matching TRBD2. The CDR3 has 13 residues. CDR1 and CDR2 from the germline V gene are SGHVS and FQNEAQ. J gave up 6 bases and V 5 bases, and 5 bases lay outside the gene matches. For the CDR3, the DNA is TGTGCCAGCAGCCCCCCGCGGGAGGATACGCAGTATTTT. It codes for CASSPPREDTQYF.

This clonotype was seen more than once but under ten times. The chain employs TRBV20-1 and TRBJ1-2; a possible D gene is TRBD1 (5 bases). V was pared by 5 bases and J by 2 bases, with 18 bases between. The CDR3 totals 15 residues. Germline V CDR1 and CDR2: DFQATT, SNEGSKA (reference sequence). CDR3 residues: CSAPLGQVGNYGYTF. The DNA of the CDR3 is TGCAGTGCTCCCTTGGGGCAGGTGGGGAACTATGGCTACACCTTC.

This rearrangement joins TRBV6-5 to TRBJ1-2; D unclear. Germline lookup yields CDR1 MNHEY and CDR2 SVGAGI. The V gene lost 5 bases and the J gene lost 2 bases, with 12 bases spanning the gap. The CDR3 is 14 residues long. CDR3 sequence (DNA): TGTGCCAGCAGTGACCAGCGTGGGAACTATGGCTACACCTTC. This sequence encodes CASSDQRGNYGYTF.

This chain links TRBV7-2 with TRBJ2-1; D is unclear. TRBJ2-7 matches the DNA end more closely, so the J call is doubtful. The CDR3 length is 15 residues. Germline lookup yields CDR1 SGHTA and CDR2 FQGNSA. CDR3 sequence (DNA): TGTGCCAGCAGCTTAGTTGCAACCCTTTACAATGAGCAGTACTTC. It encodes CASSLVATLYNEQYF.

This clonotype was recorded many times. The chain is built from TRBV24-1 and TRBJ2-3; maybe TRBD1 (6 bases). V lost 3 bases and J 9 bases, leaving 15 bases between the germline ends. Germline V gives CDR1 KGHDR, CDR2 SFDVKD. The CDR3 runs 14 residues. CDR3 amino acids: CATSDAEQGMTQYF. The CDR3 DNA follows: TGTGCCACCAGTGATGCAGAACAGGGTATGACGCAGTATTTT.

Turning to this clonotype: The junction departs from the called germline gene at one end, perhaps through a read error. The chain employs TRBV25-1 and TRBJ2-1, with 8 bases lining up with TRBD2. Germline V gene data show CDR1 as MGHDK and CDR2 as SYGVNS. This CDR3 is built from 14 residues. The CDR3 loop reads CAGSVSGNNNEQFF. For the CDR3, the DNA is TGCGCCGGCAGTGTTAGCGGGAACAACAATGAGCAGTTCTTC.

The chain employs TRBV7-8 and TRBJ2-2; D is uncertain. Trimming shortened V by 2 bases and J by 2 bases, and 12 bases separated the two germline ends. CDR1 and CDR2 from the germline V gene are SGHVS and FQNEAQ. CDR3 size: 16 residues. The CDR3 reads CASSLPLGSNTGELFF. Here the CDR3 DNA reads TGTGCCAGCAGCTTACCGCTAGGTAGCAACACCGGGGAGCTGTTTTTT.

In this sample, this clonotype turned up a few times. The chain recombines TRBV20-1 with TRBJ2-5; 8 bases are a match to TRBD2. The V and J ends lost 6 bases and 11 bases, in that order; junction bases with no gene match: 14. CDR1 and CDR2 from the germline V gene are DFQATT and SNEGSKA (reference sequence). The CDR3 loop spans 13 amino acids. Here the CDR3 reads CSANGGAGDGQYF. The CDR3 nucleotides read TGCAGTGCCAACGGGGGAGCGGGAGATGGTCAGTACTTC.

The genes are TRBV28 and TRBJ1-2; D is uncertain. V lost 5 bases, J lost 7 bases, and 26 bases lay in between. Germline-derived CDR1 and CDR2 are MDHEN and SYDVKM. The CDR3 runs to 17 residues. Here the CDR3 reads CASSPSFVSVLNAGYTF. For the CDR3, the DNA is TGTGCCAGCAGTCCTTCTTTTGTCAGCGTTTTAAATGCTGGCTACACCTTC.

On this clonotype: With a much larger clone just one base away, this may be a read error. V and J are TRBV7-2 and TRBJ2-1, with TRBD2 matching 7 bases. The CDR3 length is 15 residues. Germline V gene data show CDR1 as SGHTA and CDR2 as FQGNSA. CDR3: CAGSLAPTSANEQFF. CDR3 bases: TGTGCCGGCAGCTTAGCTCCAACTAGCGCGAATGAGCAGTTCTTC.